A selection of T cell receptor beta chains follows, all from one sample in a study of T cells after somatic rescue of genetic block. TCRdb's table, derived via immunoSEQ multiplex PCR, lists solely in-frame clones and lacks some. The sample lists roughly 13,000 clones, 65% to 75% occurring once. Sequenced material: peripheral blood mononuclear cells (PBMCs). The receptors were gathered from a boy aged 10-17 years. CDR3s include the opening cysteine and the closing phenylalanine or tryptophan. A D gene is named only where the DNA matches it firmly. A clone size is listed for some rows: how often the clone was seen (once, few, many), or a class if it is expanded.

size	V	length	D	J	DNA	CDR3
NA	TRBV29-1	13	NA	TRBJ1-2	TGCAGCGTTGTGACGGGGACTAACTATGGCTACACCTTC	CSVVTGTNYGYTF
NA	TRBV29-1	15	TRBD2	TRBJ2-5	TGCAGCGTTGTCCATAGCGGGAGGGGACAAGAGACCCAGTACTTC	CSVVHSGRGQETQYF
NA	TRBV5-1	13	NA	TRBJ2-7	TGCGCCAGCAGCTTGAGACTAGCCTACGAGCAGTACTTC	CASSLRLAYEQYF
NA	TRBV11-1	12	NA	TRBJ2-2	TGTGCCAGCAGCTTAACAACCGGGGAGCTGTTTTTT	CASSLTTGELFF
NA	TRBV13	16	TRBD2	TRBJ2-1	TGTGCCAGCAGCTTAGAGCGGGAAGGCGGATACAATGAGCAGTTCTTC	CASSLEREGGYNEQFF
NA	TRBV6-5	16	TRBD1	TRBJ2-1	TGTGCCAGCAGTTCCCGACAGGGCAGCGCCTACAATGAGCAGTTCTTC	CASSSRQGSAYNEQFF
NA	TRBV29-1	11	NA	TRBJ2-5	TGCAGCGTTGGTGGCTCGGAGACCCAGTACTTC	CSVGGSETQYF
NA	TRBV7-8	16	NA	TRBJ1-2	TGTGCCAGCAGCTTAGAGTGGGATATTAAGCCCTATGGCTACACCTTC	CASSLEWDIKPYGYTF
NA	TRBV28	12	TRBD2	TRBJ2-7	TGTGCCAGCAGCCGGGGGGTCTACGAGCAGTACTTC	CASSRGVYEQYF
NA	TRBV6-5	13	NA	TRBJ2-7	TGTGCCAGCACCTTGGGGTTCTCCTACGAGCAGTACTTC	CASTLGFSYEQYF
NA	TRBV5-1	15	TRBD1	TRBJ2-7	TGCGCCAGCAGCTTAACCGGGACAGCGACCTACGAGCAGTACTTC	CASSLTGTATYEQYF
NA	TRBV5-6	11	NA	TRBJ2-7	TGTGCCAGCAGCGTCTCCTACGAGCAGTACTTC	CASSVSYEQYF
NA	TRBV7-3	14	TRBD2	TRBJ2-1	TGTGCCAGCAGCCTTAGCGGGATCGACAATGAGCAGTTCTTC	CASSLSGIDNEQFF
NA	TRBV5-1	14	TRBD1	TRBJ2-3	TGCGCCAGCGCCCCCGGACAGGGATTAGATACGCAGTATTTT	CASAPGQGLDTQYF
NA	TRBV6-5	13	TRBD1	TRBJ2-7	TGTGCCAGCACAGGGGGCTCTTCCTACGAGCAGTACTTC	CASTGGSSYEQYF
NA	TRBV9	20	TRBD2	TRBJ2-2	TGTGCCAGCAGCCCGCGAACCGGACTAGCGGGAGGTCGGAGCACCGGGGAGCTGTTTTTT	CASSPRTGLAGGRSTGELFF
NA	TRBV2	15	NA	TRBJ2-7	TGTGCCAGCAGTGAAGCGCTTGCGGGGTCTTACGAGCAGTACTTC	CASSEALAGSYEQYF
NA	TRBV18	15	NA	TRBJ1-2	TGTGCCAGCTCACCCGACAGGAGGATCCTACAAGGCTACACCTTC	CASSPDRRILQGYTF
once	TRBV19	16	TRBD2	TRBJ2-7	TGTGCCAGTAGTGGCGGACTAGCGGCCCGGCGCTACGAGCAGTACTTC	CASSGGLAARRYEQYF
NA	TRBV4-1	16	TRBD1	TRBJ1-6	TGCGCCAGCAGCCACAACCGGGACAGGAGTAATTCACCCCTCCACTTT	CASSHNRDRSNSPLHF
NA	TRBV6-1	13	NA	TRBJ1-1	TGTGCCAGCTCGCCATCACACAACACTGAAGCTTTCTTT	CASSPSHNTEAFF
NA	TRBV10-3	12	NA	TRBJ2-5	TGTGCCATCAGTGTGACAGGAGAGACCCAGTACTTC	CAISVTGETQYF
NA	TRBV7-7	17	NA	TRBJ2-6	TGTGCCAGCAGCAAAATACTGCCACAAAGTCGGGCCAACGTCCTGACTTTC	CASSKILPQSRANVLTF
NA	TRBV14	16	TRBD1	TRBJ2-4	TGTGCCAGCAGCCAAGGGAAGGGGGCGGCCAAAAACATTCAGTACTTC	CASSQGKGAAKNIQYF
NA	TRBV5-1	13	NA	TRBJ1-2	TGCGCCAGCAGCTTAAGGGCCGACTATGGCTACACCTTC	CASSLRADYGYTF
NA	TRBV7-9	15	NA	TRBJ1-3	TGTGCCAGCAGCTTAGTACAGGGATTTGGAAACACCATATATTTT	CASSLVQGFGNTIYF
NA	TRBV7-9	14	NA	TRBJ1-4	TGTGCCAGCAGCTTAGGGGGCATTAATGAAAAACTGTTTTTT	CASSLGGINEKLFF
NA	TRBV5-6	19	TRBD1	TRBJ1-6	TGTGCCAGCAACCTACGAGCCAACAGGGGGCGCCGAAGGAATTCACCCCTCCACTTT	CASNLRANRGRRRNSPLHF
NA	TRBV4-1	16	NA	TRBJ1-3	TGCGCCAGCAGCCAATTTTCGGGTGGAGGAGGAAACACCATATATTTT	CASSQFSGGGGNTIYF
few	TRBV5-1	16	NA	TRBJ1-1	TGCGCCAGCAGCTTGAGCGGGGCGTTTTCCGGAGCTGAAGCTTTCTTT	CASSLSGAFSGAEAFF
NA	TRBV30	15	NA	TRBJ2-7	TGTGCCTGGAGTGTCCCGGCAGGGAGATCCTACGAGCAGTACTTC	CAWSVPAGRSYEQYF
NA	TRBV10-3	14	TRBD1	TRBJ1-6	TGTGCCATCACCGACAGGGTCGGGAATTCACCCCTCCACTTT	CAITDRVGNSPLHF
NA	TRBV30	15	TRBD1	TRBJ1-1	TGTGCCTGGAGTGCGTGGGACAGGAGGAACACTGAAGCTTTCTTT	CAWSAWDRRNTEAFF
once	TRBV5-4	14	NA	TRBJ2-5	TGTGCCAGCAGCCCCCTAGGGGGAAGAGAGACCCAGTACTTC	CASSPLGGRETQYF
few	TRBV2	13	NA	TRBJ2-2	TGTGCCAGCAGGGGGACGAACACCGGGGAGCTGTTTTTT	CASRGTNTGELFF